This T cell receptor (beta chain) was retrieved from a study of T cells in Graves' hyperthyroidism and ophthalmopathy. Study as a whole: Upon initial diagnosis and before any treatment, peripheral blood was collected.

From RNA transcripts, TCR beta CDR3 regions were amplified. HTBI primers were employed in a first-round RT-PCR of the TCR CDR3. Each CDR3 protein is one row after TCRdb ran MiXCR on the multiplex PCR reads. Counted here are hundreds of thousands of distinct CDR3 sequences, about 25% occurring once; the ten biggest clones make up 25% to 30%. This clonotype occurred many times. V was shortened by 5 bases and J by 6 bases, with 20 bases between the two germline ends. Germline CDR1 reads DFQATT; CDR2 reads SNEGSKA (reference sequence). This CDR3 is built from 14 residues. The chain couples TRBV20-1 to TRBJ2-7; perhaps D is TRBD1 or TRBD2 (5 bases each). The sequence was collected from a man aged 40-49 years with Graves' hyperthyroidism that later progressed to Graves' ophthalmopathy. Source material: blood. CDR3 residues: CSALGTGLESEQYF. Written as DNA, the CDR3 is TGCAGTGCTCTAGGGACGGGGTTGGAGTCCGAGCAGTACTTC.